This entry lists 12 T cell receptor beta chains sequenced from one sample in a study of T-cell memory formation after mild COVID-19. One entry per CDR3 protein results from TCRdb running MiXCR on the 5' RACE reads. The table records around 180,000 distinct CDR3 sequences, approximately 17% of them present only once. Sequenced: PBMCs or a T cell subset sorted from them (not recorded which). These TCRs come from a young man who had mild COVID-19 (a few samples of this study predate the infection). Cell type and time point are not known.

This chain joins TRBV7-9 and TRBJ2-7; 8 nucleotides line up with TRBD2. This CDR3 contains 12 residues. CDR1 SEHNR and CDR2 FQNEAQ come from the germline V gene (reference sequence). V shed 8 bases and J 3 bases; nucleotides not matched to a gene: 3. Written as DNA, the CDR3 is TGTGCCAGCCGGAGCGGGGGCTACGAGCAGTACTTC. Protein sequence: CASRSGGYEQYF. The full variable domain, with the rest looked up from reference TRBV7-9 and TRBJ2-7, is DTGVSQNPRHKITKRGQNVTFRCDPISEHNRLYWYRQTLGQGPEFLTYFQNEAQLEKSRLLSDRFSAERPKGSFSTLEIQRTEQGDSAMYLCASRSGGYEQYFGPGTRLTVT.

This chain's CDR3 is CSARTGLDTQYF. As DNA, the CDR3 is TGCAGTGCCCGCACAGGGTTAGATACGCAGTATTTT. This rearrangement joins TRBV20-1 to TRBJ2-3; D may be TRBD1 (6 bases). The V gene's germline CDR1 is DFQATT and CDR2 SNEGSKA (reference sequence). The CDR3 spans 12 residues. V lost 6 bases and J 5 bases, leaving 12 bases between the germline ends.

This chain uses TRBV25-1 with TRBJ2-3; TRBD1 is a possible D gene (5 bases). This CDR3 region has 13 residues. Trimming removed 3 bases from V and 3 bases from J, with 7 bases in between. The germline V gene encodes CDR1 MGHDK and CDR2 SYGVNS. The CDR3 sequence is CASSDQGTDTQYF. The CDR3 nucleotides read TGTGCCAGCAGTGATCAGGGTACAGATACGCAGTATTTT.

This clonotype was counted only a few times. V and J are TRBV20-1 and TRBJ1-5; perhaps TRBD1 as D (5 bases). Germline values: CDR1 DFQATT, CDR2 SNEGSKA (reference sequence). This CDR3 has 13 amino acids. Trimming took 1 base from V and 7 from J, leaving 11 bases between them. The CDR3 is CSARVAGRQPQHF. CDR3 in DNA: TGCAGTGCTAGAGTGGCAGGGCGGCAGCCCCAGCATTTT.

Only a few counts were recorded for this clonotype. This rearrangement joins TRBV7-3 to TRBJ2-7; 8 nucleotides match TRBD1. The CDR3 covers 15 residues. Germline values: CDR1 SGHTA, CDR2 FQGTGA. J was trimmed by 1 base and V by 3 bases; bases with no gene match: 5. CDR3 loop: CASSFGQGASYEQYF. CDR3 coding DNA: TGTGCCAGCAGCTTTGGGCAGGGGGCTTCCTACGAGCAGTACTTC.

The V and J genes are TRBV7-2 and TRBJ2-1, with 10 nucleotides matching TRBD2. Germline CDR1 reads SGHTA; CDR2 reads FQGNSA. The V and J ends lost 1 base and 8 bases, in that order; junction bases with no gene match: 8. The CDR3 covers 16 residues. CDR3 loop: CASSLVPAGGQDEQFF. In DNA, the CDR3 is TGTGCCAGCAGCTTAGTACCAGCGGGGGGGCAAGATGAGCAGTTCTTC.

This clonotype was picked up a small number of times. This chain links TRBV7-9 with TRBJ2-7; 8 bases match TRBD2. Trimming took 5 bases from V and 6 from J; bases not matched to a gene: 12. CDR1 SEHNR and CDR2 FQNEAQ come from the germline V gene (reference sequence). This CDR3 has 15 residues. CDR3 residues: CASSLGAGGRREQYV. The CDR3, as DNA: TGTGCCAGCAGCCTAGGTGCGGGGGGTCGTCGCGAGCAGTACGTC.

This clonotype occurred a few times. Here the CDR3 reads CASSQWDRTVSYEQYF. Here the CDR3 DNA reads TGCGCCAGCAGTCAATGGGACAGGACCGTCAGCTACGAGCAGTACTTC. The chain couples TRBV23-1 to TRBJ2-7; 8 positions match TRBD1. TRBV23-1 is treated as an ORF (open reading frame) with a function not yet certain. V was pared by 1 base and J by 3 bases, with 8 bases of the junction left unmatched. The CDR3 has 16 amino acids.

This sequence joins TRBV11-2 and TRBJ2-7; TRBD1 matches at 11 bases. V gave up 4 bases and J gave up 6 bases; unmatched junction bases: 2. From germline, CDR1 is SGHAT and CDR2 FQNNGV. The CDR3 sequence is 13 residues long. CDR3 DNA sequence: TGTGCCAGCAGCTCCGGACAGGGGGCCGAGCAGTACGTC. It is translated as CASSSGQGAEQYV.

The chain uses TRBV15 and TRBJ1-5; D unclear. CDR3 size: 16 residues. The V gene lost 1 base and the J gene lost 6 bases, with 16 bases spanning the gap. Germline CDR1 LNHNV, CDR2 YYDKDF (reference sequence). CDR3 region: CATSRGYIFEGQPQHF. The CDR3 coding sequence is TGTGCCACCAGCAGAGGGTATATCTTCGAGGGTCAGCCCCAGCATTTT.

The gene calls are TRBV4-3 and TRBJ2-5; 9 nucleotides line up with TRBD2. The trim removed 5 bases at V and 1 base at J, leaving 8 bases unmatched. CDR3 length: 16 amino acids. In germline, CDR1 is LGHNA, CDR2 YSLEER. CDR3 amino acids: CASSASGGNIQETQYF. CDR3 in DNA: TGCGCCAGCAGCGCGAGCGGGGGGAATATCCAAGAGACCCAGTACTTC.

The CDR3 protein is CASSAREGTEAFF. Here the CDR3 DNA reads TGCGCCAGCAGCGCCAGGGAGGGCACTGAAGCTTTCTTT. V and J are TRBV5-1 and TRBJ1-1, with D perhaps matching TRBD1 (5 bases). The V gene's germline CDR1 is SGHRS and CDR2 YFSETQ. CDR3 length: 13 amino acids. Trimming shortened V by 4 bases and J by 4 bases, and 11 bases separated the two germline ends.